This is a list of T cell receptor beta chains from one sample in a study of OX40 agonist ivuxolimab in advanced cancers. This table comes from immunoSEQ multiplex PCR, and its TCRdb copy is limited to in-frame clones, with some not included. Seen here are about 150,000 clones, roughly 92% observed once, and the top ten hold about 0.3%. The sequencing used CD4+ or CD8+ T cells sorted from blood, collected in a trial of the OX40 agonist ivuxolimab. These receptors came from an adult with an advanced solid tumor such as melanoma, head and neck, liver or kidney cancer. Each CDR3 is given with its conserved first and last residue. D genes are given only for firm matches. Size is omitted from some rows. Given values are once, few, many or a class for expanded clones.

>TRBV5-5|-|-|TRBJ1-5
CASSWGNSNQPQHF
TGTGCCAGCAGCTGGGGCAATTCCAATCAGCCCCAGCATTTT
>TRBV7-3|-|-|TRBJ1-1
CASSDQMNTEAFF
TGTGCCAGCAGCGACCAGATGAACACTGAAGCTTTCTTT
>TRBV7-2|few|TRBD1|TRBJ1-6
CASSPGQGGSSYNSPLHF
TGTGCCAGCAGCCCTGGACAGGGGGGAAGCTCCTATAATTCACCCCTCCACTTT
>TRBV5-1|-|-|TRBJ1-1
CASSWRTENTEAFF
TGCGCCAGCAGCTGGAGGACAGAGAACACTGAAGCTTTCTTT
>TRBV6-4|-|-|TRBJ1-2
CASSDSFRGGGYTF
TGTGCCAGCAGTGACTCGTTTAGGGGAGGTGGCTACACCTTC
>TRBV9|-|TRBD2|TRBJ2-3
CASSSGTSGRPDTQYF
TGTGCCAGCAGCTCAGGGACTAGCGGGAGACCAGATACGCAGTATTTT
>TRBV19|-|-|TRBJ2-7
CASSIDPIWQGGTYEQYF
TGTGCCAGTAGTATAGACCCGATATGGCAGGGGGGAACCTACGAGCAGTACTTC
>TRBV5-1|-|TRBD1|TRBJ2-7
CASSLGGTGISYEQYF
TGCGCCAGCAGCTTGGGCGGGACAGGGATCTCCTACGAGCAGTACTTC
>TRBV5-4|-|-|TRBJ1-1
CASSLEAGGTEAFF
TGTGCCAGCAGCTTGGAAGCAGGCGGCACTGAAGCTTTCTTT
>TRBV7-7|-|-|TRBJ2-3
CASSQGPGTDTQYF
TGTGCTAGCAGCCAGGGGCCGGGCACAGATACGCAGTATTTT
>TRBV6-5|-|-|TRBJ2-7
CASSYSQGGAYEQYF
TGTGCCAGCAGTTACTCGCAGGGGGGGGCCTACGAGCAGTACTTC
>TRBV5-1|-|-|TRBJ2-7
CASSPEPRTAWEQYF
TGCGCCAGCAGCCCCGAGCCGCGGACAGCGTGGGAGCAGTACTTC
>TRBV6-5|-|-|TRBJ2-7
CASSRTAPYEQYF
TGTGCCAGCAGTCGGACAGCCCCCTACGAGCAGTACTTC
>TRBV28|-|-|TRBJ2-7
CASSRGGVTYEQYF
TGTGCCAGCAGTCGGGGCGGGGTAACCTACGAGCAGTACTTC
>TRBV5-1|once|-|TRBJ2-5
CASSLVGTLQETQYF
TGCGCCAGCAGCTTGGTAGGGACCCTCCAAGAGACCCAGTACTTC
>TRBV14|-|-|TRBJ2-5
CASSQDQGLQETQYF
TGTGCCAGCAGCCAAGACCAGGGACTCCAAGAGACCCAGTACTTC
>TRBV6-4|-|TRBD2|TRBJ2-3
CASSYPTSGRSRTDTQYF
TGTGCCAGCAGTTACCCAACTAGCGGGAGGTCCCGCACAGATACGCAGTATTTT
>TRBV7-2|-|TRBD2|TRBJ2-3
CASNLLAGGPDTQYF
TGTGCCAGCAACCTCCTAGCGGGAGGGCCAGATACGCAGTATTTT
>TRBV27|-|-|TRBJ1-2
CASSSSGNGYGYTF
TGTGCCAGCAGTTCCTCAGGGAACGGCTATGGCTACACCTTC
>TRBV7-2|-|-|TRBJ2-7
CASSFGWYEQYF
TGTGCCAGCAGCTTCGGTTGGTACGAGCAGTACTTC
>TRBV28|-|-|TRBJ1-4
CASHRQINEKLFF
TGTGCCAGCCACCGACAGATAAATGAAAAACTGTTTTTT
>TRBV7-2|-|-|TRBJ2-1
CASSETSTHNEQFF
TGTGCCAGCAGCGAGACCTCGACCCATAATGAGCAGTTCTTC
>TRBV7-2|-|TRBD1|TRBJ2-7
CASSGQGAFPEQYF
TGTGCCAGCAGCGGACAGGGGGCGTTCCCCGAGCAGTACTTC
>TRBV6-6|-|-|TRBJ1-5
CASGNRVFSNQPQHF
TGTGCCAGCGGAAACCGGGTCTTTAGCAATCAGCCCCAGCATTTT
>TRBV2|-|TRBD1|TRBJ2-1
CASSFGQGYNEQFF
TGTGCCAGCAGCTTTGGACAGGGGTACAATGAGCAGTTCTTC
>TRBV7-8|-|TRBD1|TRBJ1-1
CASSDVRYRGPLNTEAFF
TGTGCCAGCAGCGACGTCCGTTACAGGGGACCCTTGAACACTGAAGCTTTCTTT
>TRBV19|-|-|TRBJ1-5
CASSLGRTSNQPQHF
TGTGCCAGTAGCCTGGGACGGACCAGCAATCAGCCCCAGCATTTT
>TRBV5-1|-|TRBD1|TRBJ2-7
CASSTQGGVYEQYF
TGCGCCAGCAGCACCCAAGGGGGCGTATACGAGCAGTACTTC
>TRBV4-2|-|TRBD2|TRBJ2-2
CASSRLAGDSGELFF
TGTGCCAGCAGCCGACTAGCGGGAGATTCCGGGGAGCTGTTTTTT
>TRBV4-1|-|TRBD1|TRBJ1-2
CASSQDLRGGQQVNTF
TGCGCCAGCAGCCAAGATCTTCGGGGGGGACAGCAAGTCAACACCTTC
>TRBV2|-|-|TRBJ1-2
CASSDPGQITNYGYTF
TGTGCCAGCAGTGACCCCGGACAGATTACTAACTATGGCTACACCTTC
>TRBV2|-|-|TRBJ2-7
CASVLGVSSYEQYF
TGTGCCAGCGTTTTGGGGGTCAGCTCCTACGAGCAGTACTTC
>TRBV7-8|-|-|TRBJ1-5
CASSLYRNQPQHF
TGTGCCAGCAGCTTATATAGAAATCAGCCCCAGCATTTT
>TRBV6-1|once|-|TRBJ1-1
CASSGRILAAMNTEAFF
TGTGCCAGCAGTGGGAGAATTCTCGCCGCAATGAACACTGAAGCTTTCTTT
>TRBV27|-|-|TRBJ1-1
CASSLGPGGTEAFF
TGTGCCAGCAGTTTAGGACCGGGCGGCACTGAAGCTTTCTTT
>TRBV7-3|-|TRBD2|TRBJ2-5
CASSETGGEWETQYF
TGTGCCAGCAGCGAAACGGGAGGAGAGTGGGAGACCCAGTACTTC
>TRBV7-2|-|TRBD1|TRBJ1-2
CASSLTGGAYGYTF
TGTGCCAGCAGCTTGACAGGGGGCGCCTATGGCTACACCTTC
>TRBV9|-|TRBD2|TRBJ2-1
CASSVSGRGLDEQFF
TGTGCCAGCAGCGTAAGCGGGAGAGGTCTCGATGAGCAGTTCTTC
>TRBV7-9|-|TRBD1|TRBJ2-3
CASRLVPGTDPDTQYF
TGTGCCAGCAGACTAGTCCCCGGGACAGATCCAGATACGCAGTATTTT
>TRBV7-2|once|-|TRBJ1-1
CASSLYGNTEAFF
TGTGCCAGCAGCTTATACGGGAACACTGAAGCTTTCTTT
>TRBV6-5|-|TRBD1|TRBJ2-7
CASRRDSSYEQYF
TGTGCCAGCAGAAGGGACAGCTCCTACGAGCAGTACTTC
>TRBV7-9|-|-|TRBJ1-1
CASSTELGNTEAFF
TGTGCCAGCAGCACCGAGTTGGGGAACACTGAAGCTTTCTTT
>TRBV4-3|-|-|TRBJ1-6
CASSQEDSAYNSPLHF
TGCGCCAGCAGCCAAGAAGACAGTGCTTATAATTCACCCCTCCACTTT
>TRBV2|-|-|TRBJ2-3
CASSEDRTDTQYF
TGTGCCAGCAGTGAGGACAGAACAGATACGCAGTATTTT
>TRBV5-1|-|-|TRBJ2-6
CASCEQPVSGANVLTF
TGCGCCAGCTGCGAACAGCCAGTCTCTGGGGCCAACGTCCTGACTTTC
>TRBV5-5|-|TRBD2|TRBJ2-1
CASSSTGTRYNEQFF
TGTGCCAGCAGCTCGACCGGGACTAGGTACAATGAGCAGTTCTTC
>TRBV7-3|-|-|TRBJ2-3
CASSLKRPLGWSFTDTQYF
TGTGCCAGCAGCTTAAAACGCCCCCTAGGCTGGAGCTTCACAGATACGCAGTATTTT
>TRBV5-6|once|-|TRBJ2-3
CASSLGLADSIRTQYF
TGTGCCAGCAGCTTGGGCCTAGCGGACAGCATTCGTACGCAGTATTTT
>TRBV21-1|-|-|TRBJ2-2
CASSKATGVDTGELFF
TGTGCCAGCAGCAAAGCTACAGGGGTCGACACCGGGGAGCTGTTTTTT
>TRBV5-6|once|-|TRBJ1-5
CASSLQVSGAISPPPHF
TGTGCCAGCAGCTTGCAGGTTTCGGGGGCAATCAGCCCCCCGCCCCATTTT
>TRBV11-2|few|TRBD1|TRBJ1-6
CASSSGQGVRSYNSPLHF
TGTGCCAGCAGCTCAGGACAGGGGGTACGCTCCTATAATTCACCCCTCCACTTT
>TRBV5-1|-|-|TRBJ1-1
CASSTPRGSTMNTEAFF
TGCGCCAGCAGTACCCCCCGTGGCAGCACAATGAACACTGAAGCTTTCTTT
>TRBV5-1|-|TRBD1|TRBJ2-2
CASSTGPQGPYTGELFF
TGCGCCAGCAGCACCGGGCCACAGGGGCCCTACACCGGGGAGCTGTTTTTT